These 3 T cell receptor beta chains share one sample of origin, sequenced in a study of blood T cell repertoires in COVID-19. The assay was immunoSEQ multiplex PCR, and TCRdb's table has in-frame clones only and misses some. The sample yields about 71,000 clones, about 90% seen once. Sequencing used peripheral blood. These receptors were taken from a human donor in a cohort sampled during active COVID-19.

The chain combines TRBV28 with TRBJ2-7, with a tentative D call TRBD1 (6 bases). The germline gives CDR1 MDHEN, CDR2 SYDVKM. This CDR3 has 10 amino acids. The V end lost 8 bases, the J end lost 9 bases, and 11 bases lay between the germline ends. Here the CDR3 reads CASGGPGQYF. The CDR3 DNA is TGTGCCAGCGGGGGCCCCGGGCAGTACTTC.

This clone was detected only a few times. The chain recombines TRBV5-4 with TRBJ1-3; TRBD1 matches 8 bases. There are 13 residues in the CDR3. Germline-derived CDR1 and CDR2 are SGHNT and YYREEE (reference sequence). The V and J ends lost 7 bases and 6 bases, in that order; junction bases with no gene match: 6. This CDR3 is CASLDRATNTIYF. CDR3 bases: TGTGCCAGCCTGGACAGGGCGACAAACACCATATATTTT.

The rearrangement joins TRBV7-8 to TRBJ1-3, with TRBD1 matching 9 bases. The CDR3 is 15 amino acids. Germline trimming cut 5 bases from V and 2 bases from J; bases unmatched to any gene: 4. Germline V gene data show CDR1 as SGHVS and CDR2 as FQNEAQ. The CDR3 nucleotides read TGTGCCAGCAGCCCACGGGACAGGGCTGGAAACACCATATATTTT. As protein: CASSPRDRAGNTIYF.